This T cell receptor beta chain was sequenced during a study of control samples from healthy donors and cancer patients. Here immunoSEQ multiplex PCR was the method, and the copy in TCRdb shows in-frame clones only, minus some. The top ten clones hold approximately 2.5% of a sample with about 150,000 clones, about 93% of them seen once. Germline CDR1 reads SGHRS; CDR2 reads YFSETQ. The CDR3 runs to 14 residues. V was trimmed by 4 bases and J by 2 bases, leaving 12 bases between them. The TCR comes from a man in his forties or fifties in good health. The sequenced material came from blood. J is TRBJ2-5 and V is TRBV5-1; maybe TRBD2 (5 bases). The CDR3 DNA reads TGCGCCAGCAGCCCGGCGGGCCGGCAAGAGACCCAGTACTTC. Translation gives CASSPAGRQETQYF.